The source of this TCR beta chain is a study of cytomegalovirus exposure and HLA in healthy donors. Germline lookup yields CDR1 SQVTM and CDR2 ANQGSEA. V shed 0 bases and J 6 bases; nucleotides not matched to a gene: 6. This CDR3 comprises 14 residues. PCR involved 60 Vbeta and 13 Jbeta primers. Generated by immunoSEQ multiplex PCR, the TCRdb table keeps only in-frame clones and is missing some. Among approximately 220,000 clones listed, around 76% were seen once. Findings of the study overall: Per a prior analysis, the majority of TCR beta V segments were productive roughly 90% or roughly 30% of the time. The only immune exposure information that was available was CMV serostatus. Later, an analysis found that common viral pathogens appeared to be linked with several of the most significant clusters.

Details on this clone: Antigen specificity is unknown.

The TCR sequence derives from a man aged 40-49 years in good health and CMV-seropositive. The chain is built from TRBV29-1 and TRBJ1-2; TRBD1 matches 8 bases. The sample taken for sequencing was PBMCs. The CDR3 region has the DNA TGCAGCGTTGAAGATCGGACAGGGCGGAATGGCTACACCTTC. It specifies CSVEDRTGRNGYTF.